The 24 T cell receptor beta chains below were found in one sample sequenced in a study of chemoradiotherapy in HPV16-positive cancers. The repertoire was sequenced with immunoSEQ multiplex PCR; TCRdb's copy has only in-frame clones and lacks some. The table records 25,000 to 30,000 clones, around nine tenths of them present only once. Source: blood, taken from a patient who underwent chemoradiotherapy. The receptors derive from a human donor with HPV-associated anogenital cancer.

The rearrangement links TRBV9 to TRBJ1-3, with D unresolved. This CDR3 is 15 amino acids long. Germline CDR1 reads SGDLS; CDR2 reads YYNGEE. Deletions cut 1 base from V and 6 bases from J, with 14 bases between. The CDR3 region is CASSVSDRPPNTIYF. The CDR3 bases are TGTGCCAGCAGCGTAAGTGACCGCCCTCCAAACACCATATATTTT.

V gene TRBV14 combines with J gene TRBJ2-6; unclear D gene. V lost 3 bases, J lost 0 bases, and 6 bases lay in between. Per germline, CDR1 SGHDN and CDR2 FVKESK. This CDR3 is 15 amino acids long. The CDR3 loop reads CASSHLSSGANVLTF. CDR3 bases: TGTGCCAGCAGCCACTTGAGCTCTGGGGCCAACGTCCTGACTTTC.

The chain recombines TRBV7-2 with TRBJ2-3, with 12 positions matching TRBD2. Trimming cost V 3 bases and J 4 bases; bases outside gene matches: 5. Germline CDR1 and CDR2: SGHTA and FQGNSA. This CDR3 is built from 16 residues. The CDR3 sequence is CASSFLAGGRADTQYF. CDR3 sequence (DNA): TGTGCCAGCAGCTTTCTAGCGGGGGGGCGGGCAGATACGCAGTATTTT.

The genes are TRBV7-9 and TRBJ2-1, with 9 nucleotides matching TRBD2. The V gene end was trimmed by 3 bases and the J gene end by 8 bases; junction bases not matched to a gene: 8. The germline CDR1 and CDR2 sequences are SEHNR and FQNEAQ (reference sequence). This CDR3 has 15 residues. The CDR3, as DNA: TGTGCCAGCAGCTTCCCGGTAGCGGGGGTAGATGAGCAGTTCTTC. It encodes CASSFPVAGVDEQFF.

The chain links TRBV27 to TRBJ2-1, with a tentative D call TRBD1 (6 bases). The germline V gene has CDR1 MNHEY and CDR2 SMNVEV (reference sequence). Trimming shortened V by 10 bases and J by 8 bases, and 15 bases separated the two germline ends. The CDR3 has 12 amino acids. In DNA form, the CDR3 reads TGTGCCACCATGGCAGGGGTCGATGAGCAGTTCTTC. Its protein is CATMAGVDEQFF.

This chain connects TRBV28 to TRBJ2-7, with 7 bases identical to TRBD1. With V trimmed by 5 bases and J by 2 bases, 9 bases remained unmatched. Per the germline V gene, CDR1 is MDHEN and CDR2 is SYDVKM. The CDR3 is made up of 15 amino acids. The CDR3 DNA reads TGTGCCAGCAGTCTCACTCCGGGACAGCCCTACGAGCAGTACTTC. It codes for CASSLTPGQPYEQYF.

The chain employs TRBV20-1 and TRBJ2-7; D is unresolved. The CDR3 loop spans 11 amino acids. Germline loops: CDR1 DFQATT, CDR2 SNEGSKA (reference sequence). The ends were cut back, 2 bases at V and 3 bases at J, with 5 bases in the middle. CDR3 sequence reads: CSARWGYEQYF. The CDR3 bases are TGCAGTGCTAGATGGGGCTACGAGCAGTACTTC.

V and J are TRBV5-6 and TRBJ1-5, with D possibly being TRBD1 (6 bases). The CDR3 has 14 amino acids. The germline V gene has CDR1 SGHDT and CDR2 YYEEEE. Trimming pared 0 bases from V and 6 bases from J, leaving 10 bases between. CDR3 nucleotide sequence: TGTGCCAGCAGCTTGGCAGGGGTGGTTCAGCCCCAGCATTTT. Its translation is CASSLAGVVQPQHF.

The rearrangement joins TRBV5-4 to TRBJ2-1; 8 bases are a match to TRBD1. Per germline, CDR1 SGHNT and CDR2 YYREEE (reference sequence). With V trimmed by 0 bases and J by 6 bases, 5 bases remained unmatched. This CDR3 region has 15 residues. CDR3 sequence (DNA): TGTGCCAGCAGCTTGGTAAACAGGGGGGCCAATGAGCAGTTCTTC. It translates to CASSLVNRGANEQFF. Full variable domain (missing parts from reference TRBV5-4 and TRBJ2-1): ETGVTQSPTHLIKTRGQQVTLRCSSQSGHNTVSWYQQALGQGPQFIFQYYREEENGRGNFPPRFSGLQFPNYSSELNVNALELDDSALYLCASSLVNRGANEQFFGPGTRLTVL.

The chain couples TRBV9 to TRBJ2-2; D not certain. Trimming left V 4 bases short and J 0 bases short, with 16 bases between. Germline V gene lookup returns CDR1 SGDLS and CDR2 YYNGEE. The CDR3 covers 17 residues. The CDR3 DNA reads TGTGCCAGCAGCCCGAGAAAGGATTCGGCGAACACCGGGGAGCTGTTTTTT. It translates to CASSPRKDSANTGELFF.

The chain joins TRBV7-9 to TRBJ2-1; D may match TRBD1 or TRBD2 (5 bases each). Germline V gives CDR1 SEHNR, CDR2 FQNEAQ (reference sequence). The CDR3 is 16 amino acids. Trimming removed 0 bases at V and 8 bases at J, with 17 bases between. The CDR3 loop reads CASSLAVTGLVDEQFF. The CDR3 bases are TGTGCCAGCAGCTTAGCCGTAACGGGGCTTGTTGATGAGCAGTTCTTC.

The gene calls are TRBV14 and TRBJ2-7; 9 nucleotides match TRBD1. The CDR3 is 15 amino acids. Germline CDR1 SGHDN, CDR2 FVKESK. Losses at the gene ends were 2 bases for V and 0 bases for J; bases not matched to a gene: 2. CDR3 sequence reads: CASSQPGQGSYEQYF. Written as DNA, the CDR3 is TGTGCCAGCAGCCAACCGGGACAGGGCTCCTACGAGCAGTACTTC.

This clone is labeled as medium-sized (0.01 to 0.1%). The chain combines TRBV28 with TRBJ2-7; maybe TRBD1 (5 bases). Trimming removed 4 bases from V and 3 bases from J, with 13 bases in between. The length of the CDR3 is 14 residues. CDR1 is MDHEN, CDR2 SYDVKM, per germline. The CDR3 sequence is CASSYTTESYEQYF. The CDR3 DNA is TGTGCCAGCAGTTATACGACAGAAAGCTACGAGCAGTACTTC.

V gene TRBV19 combines with J gene TRBJ1-2; 8 bases fit TRBD1. The CDR3 totals 15 residues. CDR1 is LNHDA, CDR2 SQIVND, per germline (reference sequence). Trimming at V came to 3 bases and at J to 4 bases, leaving 7 bases not matched to a gene. The CDR3 coding sequence is TGTGCCAGTAGTATGCCAGGGGGCGCCGTCTATGGCTACACCTTC. This sequence encodes CASSMPGGAVYGYTF.

This chain joins TRBV4-3 and TRBJ1-6; D gene uncertain. The germline V gene encodes CDR1 LGHNA and CDR2 YSLEER. This CDR3 spans 15 amino acids. Trimming removed 0 bases from V and 9 bases from J, with 12 bases in between. CDR3 bases: TGCGCCAGCAGCCAAGATTGGCCGAAGAGTTCACCCCTCCACTTT. Its protein product is CASSQDWPKSSPLHF.

The chain employs TRBV1 and TRBJ2-1; the table's D call, TRBD2, has no DNA check behind it. TRBV1 is termed a pseudogene. This CDR3 has 14 residues. The CDR3 coding sequence is TGCACCAGCAGCCGCGGACTCATTAAGGATGAGCAGTTCTTC. This sequence encodes CTSSRGLIKDEQFF.

The chain has TRBV4-1 and TRBJ2-2; D assignment may be TRBD1 or TRBD2 (5 bases each). Germline CDR1 reads MGHRA; CDR2 reads YSYEKL. This CDR3 is 15 amino acids long. V lost 1 base and J 5 bases, leaving 11 bases between the germline ends. CDR3 DNA sequence: TGCGCCAGCAGCCAAGCGGGGCTCCTTACCGGGGAGCTGTTTTTT. Its protein is CASSQAGLLTGELFF.

The chain is built from TRBV21-1 and TRBJ2-7; the table's D call of TRBD1 was not tested on the DNA. TRBV21-1 is described as a pseudogene. This CDR3 is built from 15 residues. DNA of the CDR3: TGTGCCAGCAGCAAACCCCGACAGGGCCTCTACGAGCAGTACTTC. Residues: CASSKPRQGLYEQYF.

This chain joins TRBV28 and TRBJ2-3; 10 bases are a match to TRBD2. From germline, CDR1 is MDHEN and CDR2 SYDVKM. This CDR3 contains 18 residues. The V segment lost 10 bases and the J segment 0 bases; nucleotides outside the gene matches: 16. The CDR3, as DNA: TGTGCCACCCCTCCCTCCGGGACTAGCGTCGGTAGCACAGATACGCAGTATTTT. Translating gives CATPPSGTSVGSTDTQYF.

The V and J genes are TRBV18 and TRBJ2-3, with D perhaps TRBD1 (5 bases). The CDR3 is made up of 13 amino acids. V lost 4 bases to trimming and J lost 2 bases, with 7 bases between them. Germline-derived CDR1 and CDR2 are KGHSH and LQKENI. CDR3 nucleotide sequence: TGTGCCAGCTCACTGGACATCACAGATACGCAGTATTTT. Its protein product is CASSLDITDTQYF.

V gene TRBV15 combines with J gene TRBJ2-7; D not resolved. Germline loops: CDR1 LNHNV, CDR2 YYDKDF (reference sequence). The V end was cut by 3 bases, the J end by 2 bases, with 8 bases between. The CDR3 is made up of 13 amino acids. The CDR3, as DNA: TGTGCCACCAGCAGGGACGGCACCTACGAGCAGTACTTC. This sequence encodes CATSRDGTYEQYF.

Comment on this clone: The junction departs from the called germline gene at one end, perhaps through a read error. The chain couples TRBV19 to TRBJ2-1; D call uncertain. Germline CDR1 is LNHDA and CDR2 is SQIVND (reference sequence). This CDR3 comprises 15 residues. CDR3 residues: CASSIGVPPYNGQFF. CDR3 nucleotides: TGTGCCAGTAGTATCGGAGTCCCCCCCTACAATGGGCAGTTCTTC.

The chain couples TRBV6-5 to TRBJ2-7; 10 bases agree with TRBD1. This CDR3 contains 14 residues. V trimming: 6 bases; J trimming: 4 bases; junction bases outside the gene matches: 6. CDR1 and CDR2 from the germline V gene are MNHEY and SVGAGI. CDR3: CASSAGQGGYEQYF. The CDR3 DNA follows: TGTGCCAGCAGCGCCGGACAGGGGGGGTACGAGCAGTACTTC.

This clone was observed a few times. The chain joins TRBV28 to TRBJ1-1, with D perhaps matching TRBD1 (5 bases). With 2 bases removed from V and 12 bases from J, the gap between germline ends came to 13 bases. This CDR3 has 12 amino acids. Per germline, CDR1 MDHEN and CDR2 SYDVKM. CDR3 residues: CASSLMDIIPFF. The CDR3 DNA sequence: TGTGCCAGCAGTTTAATGGACATCATCCCTTTCTTT.